This T cell receptor beta chain was sequenced during a study of T cell responses to AZD1222 COVID-19 vaccine. Study-wide results and limits: Epitopes outside B.1.351 and B.1.1.7 mutated regions reportedly drew nearly half of spike TCRs. Spike-wide coverage was observed for vaccine-associated CD4 TCRs, with dominant responses at 160-218 and 743-854.

Generated by immunoSEQ multiplex PCR, the TCRdb table keeps only in-frame clones and is missing some. The sample has approximately 120,000 clones; about 88% are singletons. In regard to this clone: The antigen remains undetermined.

CDR1 KGHDR and CDR2 SFDVKD come from the germline V gene. The CDR3 contains 16 residues. V lost 3 bases, J lost 2 bases, and 7 bases stayed unmatched. Here the sequenced sample was peripheral blood, taken on day 0 of AZD1222 vaccination. This receptor was taken from an adult in good health. V is TRBV24-1 and J is TRBJ2-7; 9 bases match TRBD1. This CDR3 is CATSDPGQGTAYEQYV. The CDR3 nucleotides are TGTGCCACCAGTGATCCCGGACAGGGGACAGCCTACGAGCAGTACGTC.